Listed here are 9 T cell receptor beta chains from one sample, sequenced in a study of cytomegalovirus exposure and HLA in healthy donors. The primer mix had 60 Vbeta and 13 Jbeta primers. Generated by immunoSEQ multiplex PCR, the TCRdb table keeps only in-frame clones and is missing some. Found here are 140,000 to 150,000 clones, roughly a tenth of them singletons; the top ten hold around 1.9%. The sequenced sample consisted of PBMCs. Receptors originate from a male donor in good health and CMV-seronegative.

This clone was recorded a few times. The genes are TRBV7-2 and TRBJ1-2; D gene uncertain. CDR1 is SGHTA, CDR2 FQGNSA, per germline. The germline V and J ends were trimmed by 5 bases and 2 bases, with 18 bases remaining between them. The CDR3 contains 16 residues. The CDR3 reads CASSPRGASGNYGYTF. DNA for the CDR3: TGTGCCAGCAGCCCGCGGGGAGCTTCGGGGAACTATGGCTACACCTTC.

V usage is TRBV5-4 and J usage is TRBJ2-7; 9 bases are shared with TRBD2. The CDR3 is 16 amino acids. Germline CDR1 reads SGHNT; CDR2 reads YYREEE (reference sequence). The V segment lost 4 bases and the J segment 2 bases; nucleotides outside the gene matches: 10. The CDR3 DNA sequence: TGTGCCAGCAGCGGCGCGGGAGGGCGGGGGGCCTACGAGCAGTACTTC. Protein sequence: CASSGAGGRGAYEQYF. Full variable domain (rest looked up from reference TRBV5-4 and TRBJ2-7): ETGVTQSPTHLIKTRGQQVTLRCSSQSGHNTVSWYQQALGQGPQFIFQYYREEENGRGNFPPRFSGLQFPNYSSELNVNALELDDSALYLCASSGAGGRGAYEQYFGPGTRLTVT.

The chain's CDR3 is CASSGFSPQGKLFF. The DNA for the CDR3 is TGTGCCAGCAGTGGATTCTCTCCTCAGGGGAAACTGTTTTTT. The chain uses TRBV6-1 and TRBJ1-4; D may be TRBD1 (6 bases). The CDR3 contains 14 residues. The V gene lost 4 bases and the J gene lost 11 bases, with 17 bases spanning the gap. Germline V gives CDR1 MNHNS, CDR2 SASEGT.

This rearrangement joins TRBV5-1 to TRBJ1-2; TRBD1 matches at 9 bases. Germline-derived CDR1 and CDR2 are SGHRS and YFSETQ. This CDR3 has 15 amino acids. With V trimmed by 4 bases and J by 1 base, 5 bases remained unmatched. The CDR3 reads CASSTGTGFNYGYTF. For the CDR3, the DNA is TGCGCCAGCAGCACGGGGACAGGGTTTAACTATGGCTACACCTTC. The full variable domain, with the rest looked up from reference TRBV5-1 and TRBJ1-2, is KAGVTQTPRYLIKTRGQQVTLSCSPISGHRSVSWYQQTPGQGLQFLFEYFSETQRNKGNFPGRFSGRQFSNSRSEMNVSTLELGDSALYLCASSTGTGFNYGYTFGSGTRLTVV.

This clone has only a few counts. This chain connects TRBV19 to TRBJ2-7; 7 nucleotides align to TRBD1. This CDR3 is built from 14 residues. V lost 5 bases, J lost 0 bases, and 4 bases stayed unmatched. Germline V gives CDR1 LNHDA, CDR2 SQIVND (reference sequence). CDR3 in DNA: TGTGCCAGTAGTGGGACAGTGTACTCCTACGAGCAGTACTTC. It yields the protein CASSGTVYSYEQYF.

The rearrangement joins TRBV6-5 to TRBJ2-7; D remains unclear. The CDR3 length is 14 residues. Deletions cut 8 bases from V and 0 bases from J, with 14 bases between. Germline CDR1 and CDR2: MNHEY and SVGAGI. This CDR3 reads CASSRFLSSYEQYF. Here the CDR3 DNA reads TGTGCCAGCTCCCGCTTCCTCAGCTCCTACGAGCAGTACTTC.

This clone showed up just a few times. The V and J genes are TRBV18 and TRBJ2-1, with 10 bases lining up with TRBD2. CDR1 and CDR2 from the germline V gene are KGHSH and LQKENI. V lost 4 bases, J lost 0 bases, and 3 bases stayed unmatched. The CDR3 totals 16 residues. DNA of the CDR3: TGTGCCAGCTCACGGGCTAGCGGGGGCTCCTACAATGAGCAGTTCTTC. This sequence encodes CASSRASGGSYNEQFF. Supplemented by reference TRBV18 and TRBJ2-1, the full variable domain reads NAGVMQNPRHLVRRRGQEARLRCSPMKGHSHVYWYRQLPEEGLKFMVYLQKENIIDESGMPKERFSAEFPKEGPSILRIQQVVRGDSAAYFCASSRASGGSYNEQFFGPGTRLTVL.

The gene calls are TRBV28 and TRBJ1-4, with a possible D match to TRBD1 (6 bases). This CDR3 comprises 16 residues. Trimming cost V 2 bases and J 4 bases, with 14 bases left between them. CDR1 and CDR2 from the germline V gene are MDHEN and SYDVKM. CDR3: CASSLDRNHFNEKLFF. The CDR3, as DNA: TGTGCCAGCAGTTTAGACAGGAACCACTTTAATGAAAAACTGTTTTTT.

This clone was detected only a few times. This chain uses TRBV28 with TRBJ1-4; D gene unclear. The germline V and J ends were trimmed by 2 bases and 6 bases, with 10 bases remaining between them. CDR1 is MDHEN, CDR2 SYDVKM, per germline. This CDR3 spans 14 amino acids. As DNA, the CDR3 is TGTGCCAGCAGTTTACTTGGAGATGATGAAAAACTGTTTTTT. This translates into CASSLLGDDEKLFF.